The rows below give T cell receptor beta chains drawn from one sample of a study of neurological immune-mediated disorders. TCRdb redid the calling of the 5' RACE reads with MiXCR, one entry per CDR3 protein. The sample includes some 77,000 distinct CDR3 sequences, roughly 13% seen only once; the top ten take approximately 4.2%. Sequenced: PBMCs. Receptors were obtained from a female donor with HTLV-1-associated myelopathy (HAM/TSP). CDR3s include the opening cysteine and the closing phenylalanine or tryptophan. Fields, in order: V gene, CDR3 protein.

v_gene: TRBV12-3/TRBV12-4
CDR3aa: CASSRVGTEAFF

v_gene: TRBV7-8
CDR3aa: CASSSLGKGDNQPQHF

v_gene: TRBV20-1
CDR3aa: CSARAPSGAGETQYF

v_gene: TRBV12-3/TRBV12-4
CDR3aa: CASSLDRTQGNEQFF

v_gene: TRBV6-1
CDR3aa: CASGEAYGTGSPFTYEQYF

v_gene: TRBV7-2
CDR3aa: CASSLVREGLNIQYF

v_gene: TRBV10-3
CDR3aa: CAISLRLTYEQYF

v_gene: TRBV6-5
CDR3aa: CASGRASGSTDTQYF

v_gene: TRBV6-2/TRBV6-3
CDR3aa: CASSYVAGGVHTEAFF

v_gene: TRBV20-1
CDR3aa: CSLAGEGTDTQYF

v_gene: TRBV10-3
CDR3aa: CAIKPGQGGTGELFF

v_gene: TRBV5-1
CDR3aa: CASSLGAGGYEQYF

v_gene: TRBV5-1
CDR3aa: CASSPGTGGTDTQYF

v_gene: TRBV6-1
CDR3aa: CASSEAQGNGYTF

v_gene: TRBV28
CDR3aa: CASSLLGLSSYNEQFF

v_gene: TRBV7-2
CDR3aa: CASSLAPSGGTDTQYF

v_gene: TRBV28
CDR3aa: CASSLATGLRDTQYF

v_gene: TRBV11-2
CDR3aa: CASSLVSARGTDTQYF

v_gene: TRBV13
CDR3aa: CASSSPPSEYEQYF

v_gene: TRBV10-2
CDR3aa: CASSETSGGGNEQFF

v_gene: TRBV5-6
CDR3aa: CASSSATDRVKPDEQFF

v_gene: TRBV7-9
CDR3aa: CASSPGSGNTIYF